The entry below describes one T cell receptor (beta chain). Its antigen is undetermined. This beta chain is off target for a library built for alpha chains, so its abundance means little. This entry comes from a study of spatial heterogeneity in lung cancer. Whole-study context: The library had UMIs, and each TCR and UMI pair averaged more than ten raw reads. Overall study results and limits: In tumors, expanded intratumoral alpha and beta TCR counts tracked mutation counts.

TCRdb used MiXCR to reprocess the 5' RACE reads, holding one entry per CDR3 protein. The sample includes about 19,000 distinct CDR3 sequences, approximately 9.7% seen only once; the top ten take about 20%. Germline lookup yields CDR1 GTSNPN and CDR2 SVGIG (reference sequence). V lost 6 bases and J lost 2; bases outside the gene matches: 14. The CDR3 is 16 residues long. Stated time point: sample taken at primary tumor resection. The sequences come from lung tumor tissue, collected at surgery. The receptor was isolated from a female donor with early-stage non-small cell lung cancer. This rearrangement joins TRBV30 to TRBJ2-5; TRBD1 matches 8 bases. The CDR3 sequence is CACQTGRQGSQETQYF. For the CDR3, the DNA is TGTGCCTGCCAGACAGGGCGACAGGGGTCTCAAGAGACCCAGTACTTC.